A selection of T cell receptor beta chains follows, all from one sample in a study of OX40 agonist ivuxolimab in advanced cancers. Assay: immunoSEQ multiplex PCR; the TCRdb copy retains only in-frame clones and omits some. The table includes approximately 50,000 clones, over 90% detected once. Sequences were derived from CD4+ or CD8+ T cells sorted from blood, sampled in a trial of the OX40 agonist ivuxolimab. The receptors shown here come from an adult with an advanced solid tumor such as melanoma, head and neck, liver or kidney cancer. Each CDR3 is given with its conserved first and last residue. A D gene is named only where the DNA matches it firmly. The listing skips clone size in some rows; elsewhere it reads once, few, many or a size class.

TGTGCCAGCAGCTCCCCGGGGAAATCCTACAATGAGCAGTTCTTC,CASSSPGKSYNEQFF,TRBV5-4,NA,NA,TRBJ2-1
TGTGCCAGCAGTGGGACTAGCGGGATGTACGAGCAGTACTTC,CASSGTSGMYEQYF,TRBV27,TRBD2,NA,TRBJ2-7
TGTGCCAGCAGTTTTGGGCAGGGCTACGAGCAGTACTTC,CASSFGQGYEQYF,TRBV27,NA,NA,TRBJ2-7
TGCGCCAGCAGCCAAGCGGAAGATAGCAATCAGCCCCAGCATTTT,CASSQAEDSNQPQHF,TRBV4-1,NA,NA,TRBJ1-5
TGTGCCAGCAGCGATTTGGACATCTCCTTTCAAGAGACCCAGTACTTC,CASSDLDISFQETQYF,TRBV2,NA,once,TRBJ2-5
TGCAGCGTTGAAGGTCCTGACAAGGGGAAGGTCGATACGCAGTATTTT,CSVEGPDKGKVDTQYF,TRBV29-1,NA,NA,TRBJ2-3
TGTGCCAGCAGCATACCGGGACAGGACAACTATGGCTACACCTTC,CASSIPGQDNYGYTF,TRBV7-9,TRBD1,NA,TRBJ1-2
TGTGCCAGCAGTACCACTTTGGACGGCTACGAGCAGTACTTC,CASSTTLDGYEQYF,TRBV25-1,NA,NA,TRBJ2-7
TGTGCCAGCTGCAGGGCTAGCGGGAGCCGCGAGCAGTACTTC,CASCRASGSREQYF,TRBV25-1,TRBD2,NA,TRBJ2-7
TGTGCCAGCAGCTTAGGTGGGTCAGGAGCAACTGAAGCTTTCTTT,CASSLGGSGATEAFF,TRBV13,NA,NA,TRBJ1-1